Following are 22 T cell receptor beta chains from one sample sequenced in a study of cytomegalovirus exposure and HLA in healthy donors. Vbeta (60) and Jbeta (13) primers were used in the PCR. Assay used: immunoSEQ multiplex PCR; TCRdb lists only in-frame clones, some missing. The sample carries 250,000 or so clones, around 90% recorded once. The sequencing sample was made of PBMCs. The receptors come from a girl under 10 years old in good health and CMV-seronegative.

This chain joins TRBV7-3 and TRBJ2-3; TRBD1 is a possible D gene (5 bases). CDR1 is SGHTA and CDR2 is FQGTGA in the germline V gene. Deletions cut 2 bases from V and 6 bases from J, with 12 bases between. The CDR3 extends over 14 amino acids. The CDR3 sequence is CASSLQGSGDTQYF. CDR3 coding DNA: TGTGCCAGCAGCTTACAGGGATCAGGGGATACGCAGTATTTT. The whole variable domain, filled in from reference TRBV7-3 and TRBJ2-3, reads GAGVSQTPSNKVTEKGKYVELRCDPISGHTALYWYRQSLGQGPEFLIYFQGTGAADDSGLPNDRFFAVRPEGSVSTLKIQRTERGDSAVYLCASSLQGSGDTQYFGPGTRLTVL.

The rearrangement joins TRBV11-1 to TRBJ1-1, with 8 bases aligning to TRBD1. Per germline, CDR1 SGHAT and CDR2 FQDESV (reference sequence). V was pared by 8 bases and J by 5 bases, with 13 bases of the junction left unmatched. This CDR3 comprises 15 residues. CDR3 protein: CASQGVGDRGTEAFF. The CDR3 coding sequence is TGTGCCAGCCAAGGCGTCGGCGACAGGGGAACTGAAGCTTTCTTT. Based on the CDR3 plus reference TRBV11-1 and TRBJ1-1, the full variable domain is EAEVAQSPRYKITEKSQAVAFWCDPISGHATLYWYRQILGQGPELLVQFQDESVVDDSQLPKDRFSAERLKGVDSTLKIQPAELGDSAMYLCASQGVGDRGTEAFFGQGTRLTVV.

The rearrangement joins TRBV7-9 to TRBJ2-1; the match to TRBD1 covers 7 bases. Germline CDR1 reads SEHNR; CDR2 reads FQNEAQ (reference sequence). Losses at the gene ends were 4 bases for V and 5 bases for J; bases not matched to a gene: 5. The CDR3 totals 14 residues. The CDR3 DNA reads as TGTGCCAGCAGCTCAGGGACAGTGAACAATGAGCAGTTCTTC. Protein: CASSSGTVNNEQFF.

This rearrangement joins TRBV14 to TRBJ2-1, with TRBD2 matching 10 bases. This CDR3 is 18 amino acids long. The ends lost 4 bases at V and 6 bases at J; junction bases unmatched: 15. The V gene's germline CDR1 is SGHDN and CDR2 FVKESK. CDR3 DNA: TGTGCCAGCAGCCGTTACAATAGCGGGAGGCCTAATTTCAATGAGCAGTTCTTC. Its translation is CASSRYNSGRPNFNEQFF.

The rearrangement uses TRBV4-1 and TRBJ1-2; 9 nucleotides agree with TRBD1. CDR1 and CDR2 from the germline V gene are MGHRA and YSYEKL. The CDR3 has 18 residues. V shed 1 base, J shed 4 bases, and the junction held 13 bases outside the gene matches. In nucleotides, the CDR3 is TGCGCCAGCAGCCAAGGTCCGCACTACAGGGGGCTCGTCTATGGCTACACCTTC. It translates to CASSQGPHYRGLVYGYTF.

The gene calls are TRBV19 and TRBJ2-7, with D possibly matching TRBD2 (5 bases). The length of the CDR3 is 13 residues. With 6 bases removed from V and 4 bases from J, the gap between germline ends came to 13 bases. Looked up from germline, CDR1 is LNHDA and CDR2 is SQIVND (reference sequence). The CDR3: CASSPSSGYEQYF. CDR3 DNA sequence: TGTGCCAGTAGCCCTTCCTCGGGATACGAGCAGTACTTC.

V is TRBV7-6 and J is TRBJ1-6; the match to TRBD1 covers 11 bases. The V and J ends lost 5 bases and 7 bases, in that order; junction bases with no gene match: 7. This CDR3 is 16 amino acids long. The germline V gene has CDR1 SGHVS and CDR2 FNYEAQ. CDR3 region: CASSPRDRGTNSPLHF. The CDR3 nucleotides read TGTGCCAGCAGCCCTAGGGACAGGGGGACGAATTCACCCCTCCACTTT.

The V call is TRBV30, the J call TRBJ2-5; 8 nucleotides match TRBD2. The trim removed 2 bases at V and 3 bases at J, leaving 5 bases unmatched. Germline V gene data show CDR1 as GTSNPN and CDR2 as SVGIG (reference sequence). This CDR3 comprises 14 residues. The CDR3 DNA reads TGTGCCTGGAGTAAAGAACTAGCGGAAGAGACCCAGTACTTC. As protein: CAWSKELAEETQYF.

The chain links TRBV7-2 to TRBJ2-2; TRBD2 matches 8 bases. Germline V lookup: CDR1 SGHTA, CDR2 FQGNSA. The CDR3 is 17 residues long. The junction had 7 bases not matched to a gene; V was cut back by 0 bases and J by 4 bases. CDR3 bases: TGTGCCAGCAGCTTAGCCAGCGGGAGAGCGAGCACCGGGGAGCTGTTTTTT. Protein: CASSLASGRASTGELFF.

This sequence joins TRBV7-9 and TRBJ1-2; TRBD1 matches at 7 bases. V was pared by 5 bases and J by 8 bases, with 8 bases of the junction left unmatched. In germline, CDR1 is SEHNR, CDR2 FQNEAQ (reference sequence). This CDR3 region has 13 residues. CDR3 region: CASSLGTAEGYTF. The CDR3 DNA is TGTGCCAGCAGCCTGGGGACAGCCGAAGGCTACACCTTC.

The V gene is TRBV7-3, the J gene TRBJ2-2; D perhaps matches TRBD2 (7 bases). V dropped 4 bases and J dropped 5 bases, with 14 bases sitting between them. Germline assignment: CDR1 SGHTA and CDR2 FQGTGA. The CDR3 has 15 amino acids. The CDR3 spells CASSSDGGLTGELFF. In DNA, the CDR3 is TGTGCCAGCAGCTCCGACGGGGGGCTTACCGGGGAGCTGTTTTTT.

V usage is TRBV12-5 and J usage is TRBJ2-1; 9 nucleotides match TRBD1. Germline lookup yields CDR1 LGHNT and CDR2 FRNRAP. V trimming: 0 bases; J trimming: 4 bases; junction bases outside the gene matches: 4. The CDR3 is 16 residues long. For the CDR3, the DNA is TGTGCTAGTGGTTTGGTAACAGGGGGCAGGTACAATGAGCAGTTCTTC. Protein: CASGLVTGGRYNEQFF. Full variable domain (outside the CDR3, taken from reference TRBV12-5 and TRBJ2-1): DARVTQTPRHKVTEMGQEVTMRCQPILGHNTVFWYRQTMMQGLELLAYFRNRAPLDDSGMPKDRFSAEMPDATLATLKIQPSEPRDSAVYFCASGLVTGGRYNEQFFGPGTRLTVL.

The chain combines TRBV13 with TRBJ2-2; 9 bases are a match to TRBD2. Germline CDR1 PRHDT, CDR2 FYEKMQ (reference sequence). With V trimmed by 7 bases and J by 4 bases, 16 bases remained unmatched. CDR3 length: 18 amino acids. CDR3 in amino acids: CASTKNRVAGESTGELFF. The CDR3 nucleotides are TGTGCCAGCACCAAAAATAGGGTAGCGGGGGAATCCACCGGGGAGCTGTTTTTT.

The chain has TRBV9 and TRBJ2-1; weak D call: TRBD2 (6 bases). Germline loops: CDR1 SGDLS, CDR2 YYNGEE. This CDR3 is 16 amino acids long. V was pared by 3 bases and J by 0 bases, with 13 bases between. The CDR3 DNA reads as TGTGCCAGCAGCGAGGGAGGACTCAGCTCCTACAATGAGCAGTTCTTC. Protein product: CASSEGGLSSYNEQFF.

CDR3 nucleotide sequence: TGTGCCAGCACTTCCCCCGTCGCAGATACGCAGTATTTT. Its protein product is CASTSPVADTQYF. The chain is built from TRBV28 and TRBJ2-3; D not certain. V lost 7 bases to trimming and J lost 4 bases, with 12 bases between them. Germline V CDR1 and CDR2: MDHEN, SYDVKM. CDR3 length equals 13 residues.

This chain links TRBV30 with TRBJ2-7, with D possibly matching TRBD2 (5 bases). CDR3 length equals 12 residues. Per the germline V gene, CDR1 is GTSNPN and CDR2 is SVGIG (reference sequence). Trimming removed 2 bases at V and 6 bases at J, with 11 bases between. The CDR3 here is CAWSPPGIEQYF. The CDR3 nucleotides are TGTGCCTGGAGTCCCCCGGGGATCGAGCAGTACTTC.

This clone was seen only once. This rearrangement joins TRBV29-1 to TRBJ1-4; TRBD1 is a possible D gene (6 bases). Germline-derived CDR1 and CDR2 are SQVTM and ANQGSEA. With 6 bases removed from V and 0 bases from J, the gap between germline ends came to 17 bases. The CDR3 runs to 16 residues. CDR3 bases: TGCAGCGTCAGATCTCAGGGGTCCTCAACTAATGAAAAACTGTTTTTT. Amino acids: CSVRSQGSSTNEKLFF.

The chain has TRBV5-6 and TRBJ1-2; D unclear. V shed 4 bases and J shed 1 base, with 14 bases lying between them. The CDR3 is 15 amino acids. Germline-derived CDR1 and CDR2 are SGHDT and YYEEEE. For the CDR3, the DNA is TGTGCCAGCAGCCGCGGATCGACTGTTAACTATGGCTACACCTTC. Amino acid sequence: CASSRGSTVNYGYTF. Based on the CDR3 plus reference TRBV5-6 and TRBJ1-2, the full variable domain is DAGVTQSPTHLIKTRGQQVTLRCSPKSGHDTVSWYQQALGQGPQFIFQYYEEEERQRGNFPDRFSGHQFPNYSSELNVNALLLGDSALYLCASSRGSTVNYGYTFGSGTRLTVV.

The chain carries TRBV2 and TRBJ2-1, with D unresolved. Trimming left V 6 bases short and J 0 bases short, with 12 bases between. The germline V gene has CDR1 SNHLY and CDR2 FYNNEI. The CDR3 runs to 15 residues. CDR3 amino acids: CASSFIPSSYNEQFF. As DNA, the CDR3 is TGTGCCAGCAGCTTTATACCTAGCTCCTACAATGAGCAGTTCTTC.

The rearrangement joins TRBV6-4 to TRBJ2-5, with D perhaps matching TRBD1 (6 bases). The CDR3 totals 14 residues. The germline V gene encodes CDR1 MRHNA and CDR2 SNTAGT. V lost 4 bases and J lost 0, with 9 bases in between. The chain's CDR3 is CASSGWTDQETQYF. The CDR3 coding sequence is TGTGCCAGCAGTGGATGGACAGACCAAGAGACCCAGTACTTC.

As DNA, the CDR3 is TGTGCCAGCAGCCAACCGGGACTAGCCACAGATACGCAGTATTTT. It is translated as CASSQPGLATDTQYF. The V and J genes are TRBV5-6 and TRBJ2-3; 9 bases line up with TRBD2. V lost 4 bases and J lost 2; bases outside the gene matches: 5. In germline, CDR1 is SGHDT, CDR2 YYEEEE. This CDR3 is 15 amino acids long. Full variable domain (remainder filled in from reference TRBV5-6 and TRBJ2-3): DAGVTQSPTHLIKTRGQQVTLRCSPKSGHDTVSWYQQALGQGPQFIFQYYEEEERQRGNFPDRFSGHQFPNYSSELNVNALLLGDSALYLCASSQPGLATDTQYFGPGTRLTVL.

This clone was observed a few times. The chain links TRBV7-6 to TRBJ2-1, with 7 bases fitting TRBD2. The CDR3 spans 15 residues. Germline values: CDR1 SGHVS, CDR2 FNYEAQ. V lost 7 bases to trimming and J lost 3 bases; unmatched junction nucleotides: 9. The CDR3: CASNAGAGLYNEQFF. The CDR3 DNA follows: TGTGCCAGCAATGCGGGAGCGGGGCTCTACAATGAGCAGTTCTTC.